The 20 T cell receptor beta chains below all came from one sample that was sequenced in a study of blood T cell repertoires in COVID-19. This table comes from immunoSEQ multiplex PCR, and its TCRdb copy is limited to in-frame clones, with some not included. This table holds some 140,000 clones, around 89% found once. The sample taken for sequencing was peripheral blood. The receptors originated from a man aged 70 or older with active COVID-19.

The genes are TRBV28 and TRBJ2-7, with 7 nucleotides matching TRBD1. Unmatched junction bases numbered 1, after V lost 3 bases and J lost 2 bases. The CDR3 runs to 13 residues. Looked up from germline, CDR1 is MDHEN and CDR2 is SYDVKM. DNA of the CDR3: TGTGCCAGCAGTTTCGACAGGGCCTACGAGCAGTACTTC. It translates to CASSFDRAYEQYF.

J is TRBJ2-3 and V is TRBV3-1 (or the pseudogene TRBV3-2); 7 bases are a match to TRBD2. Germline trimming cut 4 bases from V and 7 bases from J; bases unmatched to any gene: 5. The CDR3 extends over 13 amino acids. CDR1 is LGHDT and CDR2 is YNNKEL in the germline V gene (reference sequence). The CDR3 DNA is TGTGCCAGCAGCCTATTTAGCGGGCATACGCAGTATTTT. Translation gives CASSLFSGHTQYF.

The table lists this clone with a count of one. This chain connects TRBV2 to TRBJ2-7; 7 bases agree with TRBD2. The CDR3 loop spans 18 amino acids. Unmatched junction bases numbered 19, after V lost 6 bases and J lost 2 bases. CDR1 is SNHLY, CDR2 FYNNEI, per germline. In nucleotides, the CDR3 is TGTGCCAGCAGCCGAAGGCCCCCTGGGCGGGAGTTCGCCTACGAGCAGTACTTC. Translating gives CASSRRPPGREFAYEQYF.

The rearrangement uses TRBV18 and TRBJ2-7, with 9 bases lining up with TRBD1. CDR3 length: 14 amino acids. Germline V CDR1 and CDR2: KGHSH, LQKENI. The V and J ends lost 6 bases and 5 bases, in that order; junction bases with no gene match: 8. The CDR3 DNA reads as TGTGCCAGCTCCCGTCGAGGGGACAGGGACGAGCAGTACTTC. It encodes CASSRRGDRDEQYF.

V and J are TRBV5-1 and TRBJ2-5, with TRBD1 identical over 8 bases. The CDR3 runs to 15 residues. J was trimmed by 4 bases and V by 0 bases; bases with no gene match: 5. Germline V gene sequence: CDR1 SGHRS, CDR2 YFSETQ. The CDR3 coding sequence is TGCGCCAGCAGCTTGGACAGGGGGGACGGAGAGACCCAGTACTTC. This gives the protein CASSLDRGDGETQYF.

The CDR3 loop reads CASSLLAVRTEAFF. The CDR3, as DNA: TGTGCCAGCAGCTTGCTGGCGGTTAGGACTGAAGCTTTCTTT. The V gene is TRBV7-2, the J gene TRBJ1-1; no clear D gene. With 3 bases removed from V and 5 bases from J, the gap between germline ends came to 13 bases. The CDR3 is 14 residues long. Germline lookup yields CDR1 SGHTA and CDR2 FQGNSA.

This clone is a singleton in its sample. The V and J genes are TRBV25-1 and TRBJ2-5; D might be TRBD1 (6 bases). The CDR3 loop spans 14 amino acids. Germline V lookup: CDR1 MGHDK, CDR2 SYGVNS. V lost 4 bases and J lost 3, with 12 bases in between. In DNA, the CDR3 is TGTGCCAGCAGTGCTCGGGACAATGAAGAGACCCAGTACTTC. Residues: CASSARDNEETQYF.

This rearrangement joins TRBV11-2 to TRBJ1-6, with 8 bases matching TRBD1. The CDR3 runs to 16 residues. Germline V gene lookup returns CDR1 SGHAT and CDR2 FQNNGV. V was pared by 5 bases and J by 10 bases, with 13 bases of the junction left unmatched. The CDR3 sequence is CASSPRTNRQGSPLHF. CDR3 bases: TGTGCCAGCAGCCCTCGTACCAACAGACAGGGGTCACCCCTCCACTTT. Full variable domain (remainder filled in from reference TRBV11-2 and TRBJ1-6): EAGVAQSPRYKIIEKRQSVAFWCNPISGHATLYWYQQILGQGPKLLIQFQNNGVVDDSQLPKDRFSAERLKGVDSTLKIQPAKLEDSAVYLCASSPRTNRQGSPLHFGNGTRLTVT.

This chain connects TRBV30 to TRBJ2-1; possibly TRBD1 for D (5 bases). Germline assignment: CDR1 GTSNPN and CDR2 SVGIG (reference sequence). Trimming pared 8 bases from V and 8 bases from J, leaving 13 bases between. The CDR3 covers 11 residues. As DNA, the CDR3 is TGTGCCGCTCAGGGCCGGGATGAGCAGTTCTTC. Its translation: CAAQGRDEQFF.

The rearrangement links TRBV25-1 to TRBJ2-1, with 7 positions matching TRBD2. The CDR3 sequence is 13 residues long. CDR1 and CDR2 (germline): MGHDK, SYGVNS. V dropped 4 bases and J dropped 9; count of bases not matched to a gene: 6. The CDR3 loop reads CASSGDYHGEQFF. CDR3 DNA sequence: TGTGCCAGCAGTGGGGACTACCACGGTGAGCAGTTCTTC.

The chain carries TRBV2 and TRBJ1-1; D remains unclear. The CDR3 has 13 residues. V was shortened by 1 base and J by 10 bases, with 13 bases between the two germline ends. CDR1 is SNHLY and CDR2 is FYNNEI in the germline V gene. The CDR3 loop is CASSEVRGMVAFF. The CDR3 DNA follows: TGTGCCAGCAGTGAAGTACGGGGAATGGTAGCTTTCTTT.

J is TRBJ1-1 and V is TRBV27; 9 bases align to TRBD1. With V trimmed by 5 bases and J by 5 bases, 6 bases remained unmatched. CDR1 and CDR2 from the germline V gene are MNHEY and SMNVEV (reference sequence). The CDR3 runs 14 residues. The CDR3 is CASSLRQGGTEAFF. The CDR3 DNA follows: TGTGCCAGCAGTCTTCGACAGGGGGGGACTGAAGCTTTCTTT.

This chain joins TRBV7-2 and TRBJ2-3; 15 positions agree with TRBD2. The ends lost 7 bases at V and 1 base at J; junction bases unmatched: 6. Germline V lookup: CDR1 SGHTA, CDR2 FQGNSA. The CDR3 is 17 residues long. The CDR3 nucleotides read TGTGCCAGCACCTCGGGACTAGCGGGAGGCGGCACAGATACGCAGTATTTT. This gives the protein CASTSGLAGGGTDTQYF.

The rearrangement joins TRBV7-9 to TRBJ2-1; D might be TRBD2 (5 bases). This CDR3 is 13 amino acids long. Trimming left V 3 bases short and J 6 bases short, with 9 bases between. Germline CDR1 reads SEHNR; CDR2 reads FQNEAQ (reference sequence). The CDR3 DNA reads TGTGCCAGCAGCTTCGGGGTTCGCAATGAGCAGTTCTTC. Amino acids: CASSFGVRNEQFF.

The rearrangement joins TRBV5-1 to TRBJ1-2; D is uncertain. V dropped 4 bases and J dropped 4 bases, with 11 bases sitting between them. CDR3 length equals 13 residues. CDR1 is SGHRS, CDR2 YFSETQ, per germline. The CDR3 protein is CASSPRGSYGYTF. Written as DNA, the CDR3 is TGCGCCAGCAGCCCCCGCGGATCCTATGGCTACACCTTC.

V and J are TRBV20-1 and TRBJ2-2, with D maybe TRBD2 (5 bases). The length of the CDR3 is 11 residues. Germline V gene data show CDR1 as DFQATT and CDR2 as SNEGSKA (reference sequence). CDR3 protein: CSSGNTGELFF. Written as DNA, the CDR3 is TGCAGCAGCGGCAACACCGGGGAGCTGTTTTTT.

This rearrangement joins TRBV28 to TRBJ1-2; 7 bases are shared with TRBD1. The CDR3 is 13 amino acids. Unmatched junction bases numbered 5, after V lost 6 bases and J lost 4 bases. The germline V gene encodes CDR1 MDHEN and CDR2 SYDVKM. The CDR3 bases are TGTGCCAGCAGATCGGACAGGACCTATGGCTACACCTTC. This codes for CASRSDRTYGYTF.

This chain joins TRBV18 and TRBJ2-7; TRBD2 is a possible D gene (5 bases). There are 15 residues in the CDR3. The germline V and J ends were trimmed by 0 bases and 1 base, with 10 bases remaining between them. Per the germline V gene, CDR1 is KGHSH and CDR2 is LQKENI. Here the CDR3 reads CASSPPREGSYEQYF. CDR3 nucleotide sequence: TGTGCCAGCTCACCACCCCGGGAAGGATCCTACGAGCAGTACTTC.

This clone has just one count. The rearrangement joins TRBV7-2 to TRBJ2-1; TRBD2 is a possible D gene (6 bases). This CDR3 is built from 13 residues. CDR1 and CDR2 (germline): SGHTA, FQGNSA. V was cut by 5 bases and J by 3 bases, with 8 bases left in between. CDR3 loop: CASSKGLYNEQFF. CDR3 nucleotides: TGTGCCAGCAGCAAGGGACTCTACAATGAGCAGTTCTTC.

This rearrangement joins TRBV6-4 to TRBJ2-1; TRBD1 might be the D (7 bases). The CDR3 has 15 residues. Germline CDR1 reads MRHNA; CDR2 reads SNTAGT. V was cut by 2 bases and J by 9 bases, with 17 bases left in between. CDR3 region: CASSDAGTAYGEQFF. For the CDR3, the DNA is TGTGCCAGCAGTGACGCGGGGACAGCCTACGGTGAGCAGTTCTTC.